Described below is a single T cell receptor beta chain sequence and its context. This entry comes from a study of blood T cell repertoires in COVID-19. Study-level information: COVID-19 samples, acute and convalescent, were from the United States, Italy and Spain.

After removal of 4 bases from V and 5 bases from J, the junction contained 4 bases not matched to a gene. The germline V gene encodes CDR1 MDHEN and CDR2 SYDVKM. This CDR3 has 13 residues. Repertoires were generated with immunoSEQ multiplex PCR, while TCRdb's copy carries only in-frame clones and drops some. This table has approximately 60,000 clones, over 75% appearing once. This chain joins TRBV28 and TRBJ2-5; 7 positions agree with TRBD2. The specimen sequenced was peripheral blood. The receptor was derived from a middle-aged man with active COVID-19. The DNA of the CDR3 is TGTGCCAGCAGTTCTACTAGCGTGGAGACCCAGTACTTC. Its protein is CASSSTSVETQYF. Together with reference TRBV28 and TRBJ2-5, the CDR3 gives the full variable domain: DVKVTQSSRYLVKRTGEKVFLECVQDMDHENMFWYRQDPGLGLRLIYFSYDVKMKEKGDIPEGYSVSREKKERFSLILESASTNQTSMYLCASSSTSVETQYFGPGTRLLVL.